The next 4 T cell receptor beta chains were all read from a single sample in a study of cytomegalovirus exposure and HLA in healthy donors. The PCR was carried out with 60 Vbeta primers and 13 Jbeta primers. Using immunoSEQ multiplex PCR, the repertoire was profiled, and TCRdb retains in-frame clones only, with some absent. The sample records around 120,000 clones, roughly 80% being singletons. Sequenced: PBMCs. The origin of the receptors is a man in his thirties or forties in good health and CMV-seronegative.

The chain links TRBV19 to TRBJ2-7; D is unclear. This CDR3 spans 17 amino acids. V lost 5 bases, J lost 0 bases, and 20 bases lay in between. Germline V gene lookup returns CDR1 LNHDA and CDR2 SQIVND (reference sequence). The CDR3 is CASSPRRSDSTSYEQYF. The CDR3 DNA follows: TGTGCCAGTAGTCCCCGCCGGAGCGATTCGACCTCCTACGAGCAGTACTTC.

The chain carries TRBV6-6 and TRBJ2-1; maybe TRBD2 (7 bases). This CDR3 comprises 14 residues. CDR1 MNHNY and CDR2 SVGAGI come from the germline V gene (reference sequence). The ends were cut back, 2 bases at V and 8 bases at J, with 13 bases in the middle. DNA of the CDR3: TGTGCCAGCAGTTACGTATGGGAGGGGGATGAGCAGTTCTTC. Protein: CASSYVWEGDEQFF.

The chain employs TRBV30 and TRBJ1-6, with D unclear. CDR1 and CDR2 (germline): GTSNPN, SVGIG (reference sequence). The CDR3 extends over 13 amino acids. V shed 0 bases and J shed 6 bases, with 6 bases lying between them. CDR3 DNA sequence: TGTGCCTGGAGTGTAGCGATTAATTCACCCCTCCACTTT. Residues: CAWSVAINSPLHF.

The genes are TRBV13 and TRBJ2-1; D is unresolved. Germline values: CDR1 PRHDT, CDR2 FYEKMQ (reference sequence). Trimming cost V 4 bases and J 7 bases, with 5 bases left between them. CDR3 length: 11 residues. The CDR3 spells CASSSLNEQFF. The CDR3 DNA follows: TGTGCCAGCAGCTCCCTGAATGAGCAGTTCTTC.